The rows below give T cell receptor beta chains drawn from one sample of a study of technical replicates of blood from a handful of donors. Method: immunoSEQ multiplex PCR; TCRdb's copy keeps in-frame clones and lacks some. The table records 70,000 to 85,000 clones, 97% of them present only once. Sample: T cells isolated from PBMCs. These TCRs come from a human donor in good health. CDR3s include the opening cysteine and the closing phenylalanine or tryptophan. The D gene is left open where the match is weak. Expanded clones are given a class, and other clones once, few, many or no size at all.

TRBV15	.	.	TRBJ1-5	CATSRQVRQPQHF	TGTGCCACCAGCAGACAGGTTCGTCAGCCCCAGCATTTT
TRBV28	.	.	TRBJ1-1	CASSQGNTEAFF	TGTGCCAGCAGTCAGGGGAACACTGAAGCTTTCTTT
TRBV6-5	.	.	TRBJ1-1	CASSYRDNRNTEAFF	TGTGCCAGCAGTTACCGAGACAATAGGAACACTGAAGCTTTCTTT
TRBV27	.	TRBD2	TRBJ2-7	CASSLREGTYEQYF	TGTGCCAGCAGTTTGCGGGAGGGAACCTACGAGCAGTACTTC
TRBV28	.	TRBD2	TRBJ2-2	CASSPRLAGFTGELFF	TGTGCCAGCAGCCCCAGACTAGCGGGATTTACCGGGGAGCTGTTTTTT
TRBV13	.	.	TRBJ2-7	CASSLGNNEQYF	TGTGCCAGCAGCTTAGGTAACAACGAGCAGTACTTC
TRBV7-2	.	.	TRBJ2-1	CASSWGQGRSYNEQFF	TGTGCCAGCAGCTGGGGACAAGGTAGGTCCTACAATGAGCAGTTCTTC
TRBV7-9	.	.	TRBJ2-1	CASSAGGLDEQFF	TGTGCCAGCAGCGCCGGGGGACTCGATGAGCAGTTCTTC
TRBV6-1	.	.	TRBJ2-5	CASSGERGETQYF	TGTGCCAGCAGTGGTGAAAGGGGAGAGACCCAGTACTTC
TRBV27	.	.	TRBJ1-2	CASSLGGSSYGYTF	TGTGCCAGCAGTTTAGGGGGGTCTAGCTATGGCTACACCTTC
TRBV5-5	.	.	TRBJ1-5	CASSLVGFGQPQHF	TGTGCCAGCAGCTTGGTCGGGTTTGGCCAGCCCCAGCATTTT
TRBV19	.	TRBD1	TRBJ2-2	CASRYRGYTGELFF	TGTGCCAGTAGATACAGGGGGTACACCGGGGAGCTGTTTTTT
TRBV28	.	.	TRBJ1-2	CASSLVRPSYYGYTF	TGTGCCAGCAGTTTAGTGAGGCCGTCGTACTATGGCTACACCTTC
TRBV5-1	.	.	TRBJ1-2	CASIACKVLWDGYTF	TGCGCCAGCATAGCTTGTAAGGTACTCTGGGATGGCTACACCTTC
TRBV5-1	.	.	TRBJ2-3	CASSSERSTDTQYF	TGCGCCAGCAGCTCCGAGCGGAGCACAGATACGCAGTATTTT
TRBV11-3	.	TRBD2	TRBJ2-3	CASSLDFGLAVHTQYF	TGTGCCAGCAGCTTAGATTTTGGACTAGCGGTTCATACGCAGTATTTT
TRBV11-2	.	TRBD1	TRBJ1-2	CASSLGTDYGYTF	TGTGCCAGCAGCCTGGGGACAGACTATGGCTACACCTTC
TRBV2	few	.	TRBJ1-5	CASSERGYDQPQHF	TGTGCCAGCTCGGAAAGGGGGTACGATCAGCCCCAGCATTTT
TRBV7-9	.	TRBD1	TRBJ1-1	CASSPQGGGNTEAFF	TGTGCCAGCAGCCCACAGGGGGGGGGAAACACTGAAGCTTTCTTT
TRBV5-1	once	TRBD2	TRBJ2-7	CASSLGTSDHEQYF	TGCGCCAGCAGCTTGGGGACTAGCGACCACGAGCAGTACTTC
TRBV6-5	.	.	TRBJ2-7	CASSYGGTAYEQYF	TGTGCCAGCAGTTACGGGGGGACAGCCTACGAGCAGTACTTC
TRBV6-1	.	.	TRBJ2-1	CASSEPGYNEQFF	TGTGCCAGCAGTGAACCGGGATACAATGAGCAGTTCTTC
TRBV4-1	.	.	TRBJ2-7	CASSQVAGVYEQYF	TGCGCCAGCAGCCAAGTCGCAGGGGTTTACGAGCAGTACTTC
TRBV15	.	.	TRBJ2-5	CATSRGGRETQYF	TGTGCCACCAGCAGAGGAGGGCGAGAGACCCAGTACTTC
TRBV5-1	once	TRBD2	TRBJ2-1	CASSLAGGQFNEQFF	TGCGCCAGCAGCTTAGCGGGAGGGCAGTTCAATGAGCAGTTCTTC
TRBV14	.	.	TRBJ2-1	CASSQAQWGLNEQFF	TGTGCCAGCAGCCAAGCACAGTGGGGACTCAATGAGCAGTTCTTC
TRBV10-1	.	TRBD1	TRBJ1-2	CASSYLRDRGPDGYTF	TGCGCCAGCAGTTATCTACGGGACAGGGGGCCGGATGGCTACACCTTC
TRBV6-5	.	.	TRBJ2-1	CASSYRTGGNEQFF	TGTGCCAGCAGTTACCGGACAGGAGGGAATGAGCAGTTCTTC
TRBV27	.	.	TRBJ1-1	CASNRGTQNTEAFF	TGTGCCAGCAATAGGGGGACCCAGAACACTGAAGCTTTCTTT
TRBV14	.	.	TRBJ1-2	CASSQLDLARGYTF	TGTGCCAGCAGCCAATTGGACCTAGCGCGTGGCTACACCTTC
TRBV7-8	.	.	TRBJ1-1	CASSLTGAAEAFF	TGTGCCAGCAGCTTGACAGGAGCTGCTGAAGCTTTCTTT
TRBV18	.	TRBD2	TRBJ2-1	CASSPSSGGAYNEQFF	TGTGCCAGCTCACCATCTAGCGGGGGGGCCTACAATGAGCAGTTCTTC
TRBV9	.	TRBD1	TRBJ1-1	CASSVAGRGRLTEAFF	TGTGCCAGCAGCGTAGCCGGCAGGGGGCGGCTAACTGAAGCTTTCTTT
TRBV9	.	.	TRBJ2-7	CASSVGRDSYEQYF	TGTGCCAGCAGCGTGGGCAGGGACTCCTACGAGCAGTACTTC
TRBV5-4	few	.	TRBJ2-2	CASSFQNTGELFF	TGTGCCAGCAGCTTCCAAAACACCGGGGAGCTGTTTTTT
TRBV5-1	.	.	TRBJ2-7	CASSPSGVWSYEQYF	TGCGCCAGCAGCCCCTCCGGGGTTTGGTCCTACGAGCAGTACTTC
TRBV6-5	.	TRBD1	TRBJ1-6	CASSSQTGKFFPLHF	TGTGCCAGCAGTTCCCAGACAGGGAAATTCTTCCCCCTCCACTTT
TRBV28	.	.	TRBJ2-3	CASSPPSGRTDTQYF	TGTGCCTCTTCACCCCCCAGCGGCCGCACAGATACGCAGTATTTT
TRBV14	.	TRBD2	TRBJ2-2	CASSRYSGSDTGELFF	TGTGCCAGCAGCCGGTATAGCGGGAGCGACACCGGGGAGCTGTTTTTT
TRBV28	.	.	TRBJ2-5	CASSDSAQETQYF	TGTGCCAGCAGTGACTCGGCCCAAGAGACCCAGTACTTC
TRBV19	.	.	TRBJ1-1	CASSMQGRATEAFF	TGTGCCAGTAGTATGCAGGGAAGGGCGACTGAAGCTTTCTTT
TRBV11-2	.	TRBD1	TRBJ1-4	CASSPGTGFAKLFF	TGTGCCAGCAGCCCAGGGACAGGGTTTGCAAAACTGTTTTTT
TRBV5-1	.	TRBD1	TRBJ1-6	CASSLIITGALNSPLHF	TGCGCCAGCAGCTTGATCATTACAGGGGCCCTAAACTCACCCCTCCACTTT
TRBV15	.	.	TRBJ2-5	CATSRGREETQYF	TGTGCCACCAGCAGAGGCCGGGAAGAGACCCAGTACTTC
TRBV2	.	.	TRBJ1-1	CASSDTRQRSSEAFF	TGTGCCAGCAGTGATACCCGACAGAGAAGCTCAGAAGCTTTCTTT